The next 5 T cell receptor beta chains were all read from a single sample in a study of cytomegalovirus exposure and HLA in healthy donors. PCR used 60 Vbeta primers and 13 Jbeta primers. Only in-frame clones appear in the TCRdb table, and some are missing; sequencing was by immunoSEQ multiplex PCR. The data show 150,000 to 200,000 clones, approximately 80% seen once. Material for sequencing was PBMCs. The receptors come from a woman aged 18-35 years in good health and CMV-seronegative.

This clone has a single count. This rearrangement joins TRBV27 to TRBJ1-1, with 9 bases that match TRBD1. Germline V gene sequence: CDR1 MNHEY, CDR2 SMNVEV (reference sequence). The trim removed 8 bases at V and 3 bases at J, leaving 7 bases unmatched. The CDR3 loop spans 14 amino acids. In DNA, the CDR3 is TGTGCCAGCTCCCGGGACAGGGTAGACACTGAAGCTTTCTTT. It yields the protein CASSRDRVDTEAFF.

The chain has TRBV19 and TRBJ1-5, with TRBD1 as a possible D gene (6 bases). CDR3 length: 16 amino acids. Germline CDR1 is LNHDA and CDR2 is SQIVND (reference sequence). Trimming removed 3 bases from V and 4 bases from J, with 16 bases in between. CDR3 bases: TGTGCCAGTAGTATTCCGCCTCCGACAGGAAATCAGCCCCAGCATTTT. It encodes CASSIPPPTGNQPQHF.

The chain is built from TRBV2 and TRBJ1-1; maybe TRBD1 (5 bases). CDR3 length equals 12 residues. Germline values: CDR1 SNHLY, CDR2 FYNNEI. V was pared by 2 bases and J by 12 bases, with 13 bases between. For the CDR3, the DNA is TGTGCCAGCAGTGAACTCGGACATGTGTCTTTCTTT. This gives the protein CASSELGHVSFF.

The CDR3 sequence: CASSDPPTAYNEQFF. The DNA for the CDR3 is TGTGCCAGCAGTGACCCCCCGACAGCTTACAATGAGCAGTTCTTC. The V gene is TRBV6-4, the J gene TRBJ2-1, with D possibly TRBD1 on 5 matching bases. The CDR3 is made up of 15 amino acids. V gave up 2 bases and J gave up 4 bases, with 12 bases separating them. The germline V gene encodes CDR1 MRHNA and CDR2 SNTAGT.

The gene calls are TRBV6-1 and TRBJ1-1; TRBD1 agrees at 10 bases. CDR3 length equals 14 residues. The ends lost 4 bases at V and 4 bases at J; junction bases unmatched: 3. CDR1 and CDR2 from the germline V gene are MNHNS and SASEGT. The chain's CDR3 is CASSGGQGSTEAFF. The CDR3 DNA reads TGTGCCAGCAGTGGGGGACAGGGGAGCACTGAAGCTTTCTTT.